This T cell receptor beta chain appears in the sequencing data of a study of T-cell memory formation after mild COVID-19 (TCRdb year 2021). Background on the whole study: TCR sequence clusters from the two donors were found to be largely donor specific. T-cell clones expanding and contracting after mild COVID-19 in a couple of donors were tracked by longitudinal TCRalpha and TCRbeta repertoire sequencing. Two young, previously healthy adult volunteers made up the cohort, one male and one female. Points the paper makes about the study in general: The detection of some responding clones in pre-infection memory suggests that pre-existing cross-reactive memory T cells joined the SARS-CoV-2 response. The study covered only a couple of mild cases, and larger cohorts including severe cases with pre-infection samples were considered necessary. SARS-CoV-2 specificity of the second-wave clones peaking on day 37 was not confirmed. Contracting CD4+ clones were located mainly in the CM and EM memory subsets, whereas CD8+ clones were found to be enriched in EMRA. Clones contracting from day 15 to 85 had balanced CD4/CD8 phenotypes, while a second wave expanding from day 15 to 37 was biased towards CD4+.

On this clonotype: Its antigen remains unidentified. Base qualities are not at hand, and no much larger clone is one base apart.

Sequencing relied on an Illumina NovaSeq 6000. Using 5'RACE with constant-segment primers, TCRalpha and TCRbeta cDNA libraries were constructed, with sample barcodes and unique molecular identifiers added in the process. RNA was extracted from every sample with Trizol reagent. Libraries were amplified in two PCR steps, with a second sample barcode and Illumina TruSeq adapters added in the second step. Libraries were sequenced on an Illumina NovaSeq with 2 x 150 bp paired-end reads. The published analysis was carried out like this. Demultiplexing of reads and collapsing into UMI-guided consensus sequences were performed with migec v1.2.7. With mixcr v2.1.11, UMI consensuses were aligned to TRA and TRB V and J templates and assembled into clonotypes. A clonotype was counted as expanded or contracted only when both edgeR and NoisET called the clonotype significant, with the noise models trained on biological replicates. edgeR calls used a false discovery rate-adjusted p below 0.01 and a log2 fold-change threshold of 1. As an exploratory analysis of dynamics, PCA with hierarchical clustering was applied to max-normalized trajectories of the 1000 most abundant clonotypes. Each responding clone was given a CD4 or CD8 phenotype based on the CD4+ and CD8+ repertoires, which had been sequenced separately. The public reads were reanalyzed by TCRdb: fastp trimming at Q25, MiXCR alignment, in-frame beta chains only. Identical CDR3 protein sequences are pooled into one entry, listed with their most common genes and DNA. These V and J calls rely on TCRdb rather than the paper's analysis. A total of roughly 240,000 distinct CDR3 sequences appear in this sample, roughly 15% of them only once. Jointly, the top ten make up 2.1% of the sample.

The germline V gene yields MGHDK for CDR1 and SYGVNS for CDR2. The CDR3 spans 16 residues, from the cysteine through the phenylalanine. Only the CDR3 DNA is retained, 48 bases long and in frame from the first base. V trim: 1 base; J trim: 3 bases; unmatched bases: 6. Ficoll-Paque density gradient centrifugation was used to isolate PBMCs. Sample: PBMCs or a T cell subset sorted from them (not recorded which). The clonotype originates from an adult woman who had mild COVID-19 (a few samples of this study predate the infection). The sample titles of this study are shuffled in the database, so cell type and time point are left out; the donor was told from shared clones. The rearrangement combines TRBV25-1 with TRBJ1-5; 7 junctional bases match TRBD1. The DNA sequence is given as TGTGCCAGCAGTGAATTGGGACAGCAACACAATCAGCCCCAGCATTTT. It is translated as CASSELGQQHNQPQHF.